This T cell receptor beta chain was found in a study of blood T cell repertoires in COVID-19. The overall study: The United States, Italy and Spain were the sources of the acute and convalescent COVID-19 samples. The cDNA or gDNA used as material had been derived from T cells, B-cell-depleted T cells, or PBMCs.

Original processing notes: Estimated nucleated cell counts came from reference gene primer amplification. Data came from immunoSEQ multiplex PCR; TCRdb stores just in-frame clones and leaves some out. The V and J calls and clone size are taken from that table; D and trimming were inferred from the DNA. This table has 70,000 to 85,000 clones, around 83% appearing once. CDR3 length: 18 residues. The germline V gene encodes CDR1 MNHEY and CDR2 SMNVEV (reference sequence). The trim removed 3 bases at V and 4 bases at J, leaving 13 bases unmatched. This clone was found once. The source is a man at least 80 years old with active or convalescent COVID-19. This chain connects TRBV27 to TRBJ2-2; 8 bases align to TRBD2. What was sequenced was peripheral blood. The CDR3 coding sequence is TGTGCCAGCAGTTTTTTAATGAGCGGGAGAAAGATCACCGGGGAGCTGTTTTTT. This sequence encodes CASSFLMSGRKITGELFF.